These T cell receptor beta chains were read from a single sample in a study of blood T cells in healthy people across ages. A single record per CDR3 protein comes from TCRdb applying MiXCR to the 5' RACE reads. The sample includes about 1,600,000 distinct CDR3 sequences, 42% of them seen just once. The source material was blood. The receptors originated from a woman aged 18 to 35 in good health. The CDR3 runs from the conserved cysteine through the conserved F or W. Each record gives: clone size, D gene, V gene, J gene, CDR3 protein, CDR3 DNA. A D gene is named only where the DNA matches it firmly. For some rows the clone size is stated as once, few or many, or as a class when expanded; others skip it.

clone size: .; D gene: .; V gene: TRBV12-3/TRBV12-4; J gene: TRBJ1-1; CDR3 protein: CASSADRLNTEAFF; CDR3 DNA: TGTGCCAGCAGTGCCGACAGGCTGAACACTGAAGCTTTCTTT
clone size: .; D gene: TRBD1; V gene: TRBV2; J gene: TRBJ2-1; CDR3 protein: CASSAAQGTSYNEQFF; CDR3 DNA: TGTGCCAGCAGTGCCGCACAGGGGACCTCCTACAATGAGCAGTTCTTC
clone size: .; D gene: .; V gene: TRBV6-2/TRBV6-3; J gene: TRBJ2-7; CDR3 protein: CASSYFAGSGYEQYF; CDR3 DNA: TGTGCCAGCAGTTATTTCGCCGGCAGTGGCTACGAGCAGTACTTC
clone size: .; D gene: .; V gene: TRBV2; J gene: TRBJ2-3; CDR3 protein: CASWRGRATDTQYF; CDR3 DNA: TGTGCCAGCTGGCGGGGGCGGGCCACAGATACGCAGTATTTT
clone size: .; D gene: TRBD1; V gene: TRBV7-2; J gene: TRBJ2-3; CDR3 protein: CASSKKGQSKAFADTQYF; CDR3 DNA: TGTGCCAGCAGCAAGAAGGGACAGTCTAAGGCGTTCGCAGATACGCAGTATTTT
clone size: .; D gene: .; V gene: TRBV6-2/TRBV6-3; J gene: TRBJ2-1; CDR3 protein: CASSLAGVSSYNEQFF; CDR3 DNA: TGTGCCAGCAGCTTAGCAGGGGTTAGCTCCTACAATGAGCAGTTCTTC
clone size: few; D gene: .; V gene: TRBV15; J gene: TRBJ1-4; CDR3 protein: CATGRGGAGEKLFF; CDR3 DNA: TGTGCCACCGGGAGGGGCGGCGCCGGGGAAAAACTGTTTTTT
clone size: once; D gene: .; V gene: TRBV20-1; J gene: TRBJ2-5; CDR3 protein: CSADGVGGEQYF; CDR3 DNA: TGCAGTGCAGATGGCGTAGGGGGTGAGCAGTACTTC
clone size: few; D gene: .; V gene: TRBV9; J gene: TRBJ1-1; CDR3 protein: CASSVEGTMNTEAFF; CDR3 DNA: TGTGCCAGCAGCGTGGAGGGCACCATGAACACTGAAGCTTTCTTT
clone size: .; D gene: TRBD2; V gene: TRBV20-1; J gene: TRBJ2-7; CDR3 protein: CSARGPTSGGSYEQYF; CDR3 DNA: TGCAGTGCTAGGGGGCCGACTAGCGGGGGCTCCTACGAGCAGTACTTC
clone size: few; D gene: .; V gene: TRBV6-5; J gene: TRBJ1-2; CDR3 protein: CASTSRGNYGYTF; CDR3 DNA: TGTGCCAGCACCAGTCGCGGGAACTATGGCTACACCTTC
clone size: once; D gene: .; V gene: TRBV27; J gene: TRBJ2-7; CDR3 protein: CASSVIRDYEQYF; CDR3 DNA: TGTGCCAGCAGTGTGATCCGTGACTACGAGCAGTACTTC
clone size: .; D gene: TRBD2; V gene: TRBV11-2; J gene: TRBJ2-4; CDR3 protein: CASSPRGDYVKNIQYF; CDR3 DNA: TGTGCCAGCAGCCCCCGGGGGGACTATGTAAAAAACATTCAGTACTTC
clone size: few; D gene: .; V gene: TRBV3-1; J gene: TRBJ1-5; CDR3 protein: CASSQQLNQPQHF; CDR3 DNA: TGTGCCAGCAGCCAACAGTTAAATCAGCCCCAGCATTTT
clone size: few; D gene: TRBD2; V gene: TRBV27; J gene: TRBJ2-5; CDR3 protein: CASAGLAGGRNQETQYF; CDR3 DNA: TGTGCCAGTGCAGGACTAGCGGGAGGGAGGAACCAAGAGACCCAGTACTTC
clone size: few; D gene: TRBD1; V gene: TRBV30; J gene: TRBJ2-7; CDR3 protein: CAWARDRYYEQYF; CDR3 DNA: TGTGCCTGGGCTAGGGACAGATACTACGAGCAGTACTTC
clone size: .; D gene: TRBD1; V gene: TRBV7-9; J gene: TRBJ2-7; CDR3 protein: CASSHRGYNEQYF; CDR3 DNA: TGTGCCAGCAGTCACAGGGGGTACAATGAGCAGTACTTC
clone size: .; D gene: TRBD1; V gene: TRBV4-1; J gene: TRBJ2-1; CDR3 protein: CASSQFDRGNEQFF; CDR3 DNA: TGCGCCAGCAGCCAATTCGACAGGGGTAATGAGCAGTTCTTC
clone size: .; D gene: .; V gene: TRBV5-1; J gene: TRBJ2-1; CDR3 protein: CASSLATGGDSSYNEQFF; CDR3 DNA: TGCGCCAGCAGCTTGGCCACGGGCGGCGATAGCTCCTACAATGAGCAGTTCTTC
clone size: few; D gene: .; V gene: TRBV20-1; J gene: TRBJ2-5; CDR3 protein: CSASGGPQETQYF; CDR3 DNA: TGCAGTGCTAGCGGGGGCCCCCAAGAGACCCAGTACTTC
clone size: few; D gene: .; V gene: TRBV29-1; J gene: TRBJ1-2; CDR3 protein: CSVEDREGGYGYTF; CDR3 DNA: TGCAGCGTTGAAGACCGGGAGGGGGGCTATGGCTACACCTTC
clone size: .; D gene: TRBD2; V gene: TRBV20-1; J gene: TRBJ2-4; CDR3 protein: CSARGSGNVKNIQYF; CDR3 DNA: TGCAGTGCCAGGGGTAGCGGGAATGTCAAAAACATTCAGTACTTC
clone size: .; D gene: .; V gene: TRBV20-1; J gene: TRBJ2-3; CDR3 protein: CSARGPSDTQYF; CDR3 DNA: TGCAGTGCTAGAGGCCCCAGTGATACGCAGTATTTT
clone size: .; D gene: .; V gene: TRBV3-1; J gene: TRBJ1-2; CDR3 protein: CASSQGVASYGYTF; CDR3 DNA: TGTGCCAGCAGCCAAGGGGTAGCTAGCTATGGCTACACCTTC
clone size: many; D gene: .; V gene: TRBV7-2; J gene: TRBJ1-2; CDR3 protein: CASSLGRVEGYTF; CDR3 DNA: TGTGCCAGCAGCTTAGGGCGGGTGGAAGGCTACACCTTC
clone size: .; D gene: .; V gene: TRBV6-1; J gene: TRBJ2-1; CDR3 protein: CASSDSVYEQFF; CDR3 DNA: TGTGCCAGCAGTGACTCAGTATATGAGCAGTTCTTC
clone size: .; D gene: TRBD1; V gene: TRBV4-2; J gene: TRBJ2-4; CDR3 protein: CASSQGGQGPAKSIQYF; CDR3 DNA: TGTGCCAGCAGCCAAGGGGGACAGGGGCCAGCCAAAAGCATTCAGTACTTC
clone size: few; D gene: TRBD1; V gene: TRBV4-1; J gene: TRBJ1-2; CDR3 protein: CASSQTGRGGYEGYTF; CDR3 DNA: TGCGCCAGCAGCCAAACCGGAAGAGGGGGCTATGAGGGCTACACCTTC
clone size: .; D gene: .; V gene: TRBV29-1; J gene: TRBJ2-1; CDR3 protein: CSVQGGGTQETQFF; CDR3 DNA: TGCAGCGTTCAGGGGGGTGGTACTCAAGAGACCCAGTTCTTC
clone size: few; D gene: .; V gene: TRBV25-1; J gene: TRBJ2-4; CDR3 protein: CASRDRAKNIQYF; CDR3 DNA: TGTGCCAGCAGGGACAGAGCCAAAAACATTCAGTACTTC
clone size: .; D gene: TRBD1; V gene: TRBV7-2; J gene: TRBJ1-2; CDR3 protein: CASSPQGGGGTYGYTF; CDR3 DNA: TGTGCCAGCAGCCCCCAGGGGGGAGGGGGGACTTATGGCTACACCTTC
clone size: few; D gene: TRBD2; V gene: TRBV12-3/TRBV12-4; J gene: TRBJ2-1; CDR3 protein: CASALARSAGNPYNEQFF; CDR3 DNA: TGTGCCAGCGCTCTAGCCCGGTCAGCGGGGAATCCCTACAATGAGCAGTTCTTC
clone size: .; D gene: .; V gene: TRBV6-6; J gene: TRBJ2-7; CDR3 protein: CASSIIQGSEQYF; CDR3 DNA: TGTGCCAGCAGTATCATCCAGGGCAGCGAGCAGTACTTC
clone size: .; D gene: TRBD2; V gene: TRBV6-1; J gene: TRBJ2-3; CDR3 protein: CASSDPFEREITGTQYF; CDR3 DNA: TGTGCCAGCAGTGACCCGTTTGAGCGGGAGATAACAGGTACGCAGTATTTT
clone size: .; D gene: .; V gene: TRBV24-1; J gene: TRBJ1-3; CDR3 protein: CATSDLQWGLGNTIYF; CDR3 DNA: TGTGCCACCAGTGATTTGCAATGGGGCCTCGGAAACACCATATATTTT
clone size: few; D gene: TRBD2; V gene: TRBV6-5; J gene: TRBJ2-7; CDR3 protein: CASSYSGTSPYEQYF; CDR3 DNA: TGTGCCAGCAGTTACTCGGGGACTAGCCCTTACGAGCAGTACTTC
clone size: .; D gene: .; V gene: TRBV12-3/TRBV12-4; J gene: TRBJ2-5; CDR3 protein: CASNLSPRTLGGERVNEQYF; CDR3 DNA: TGTGCCAGCAATCTCTCACCCCGCACCCTGGGCGGTGAGCGGGTAAATGAGCAGTACTTC
clone size: .; D gene: .; V gene: TRBV5-1; J gene: TRBJ2-3; CDR3 protein: CASSEWGGEGTDTQYF; CDR3 DNA: TGCGCCAGCAGCGAATGGGGCGGAGAGGGCACAGATACGCAGTATTTT
clone size: few; D gene: .; V gene: TRBV15; J gene: TRBJ2-5; CDR3 protein: CATSRPGGTETQYF; CDR3 DNA: TGTGCCACCAGCAGACCCGGGGGCACAGAGACCCAGTACTTC
clone size: .; D gene: TRBD1; V gene: TRBV5-1; J gene: TRBJ2-7; CDR3 protein: CASSTQRDREIYEQYF; CDR3 DNA: TGCGCCAGCAGCACGCAACGGGACAGGGAGATATACGAGCAGTACTTC
clone size: .; D gene: .; V gene: TRBV4-1; J gene: TRBJ2-7; CDR3 protein: CASSLTGGMNEQYF; CDR3 DNA: TGCGCCAGCAGCCTGACAGGAGGAATGAACGAGCAGTACTTC
clone size: few; D gene: .; V gene: TRBV20-1; J gene: TRBJ1-5; CDR3 protein: CSAEYSNQPQHF; CDR3 DNA: TGCAGTGCCGAGTATAGCAATCAGCCCCAGCATTTT
clone size: .; D gene: .; V gene: TRBV7-2; J gene: TRBJ2-5; CDR3 protein: CASIGLGLQETQYF; CDR3 DNA: TGTGCCAGCATCGGGCTTGGGCTGCAAGAGACCCAGTACTTC
clone size: .; D gene: .; V gene: TRBV18; J gene: TRBJ2-5; CDR3 protein: CASSPGHSYQETQYF; CDR3 DNA: TGTGCCAGCTCCCCGGGACACTCGTACCAAGAGACCCAGTACTTC
clone size: few; D gene: TRBD1; V gene: TRBV7-2; J gene: TRBJ2-3; CDR3 protein: CASSLPSAIGTGGDTQYF; CDR3 DNA: TGTGCCAGCAGCTTACCTTCGGCAATCGGGACAGGAGGGGATACGCAGTATTTT
clone size: few; D gene: TRBD1; V gene: TRBV27; J gene: TRBJ2-5; CDR3 protein: CASSFGTGGNEQYF; CDR3 DNA: TGTGCCAGCAGTTTCGGGACAGGGGGCAATGAGCAGTACTTC
clone size: .; D gene: TRBD1; V gene: TRBV20-1; J gene: TRBJ2-5; CDR3 protein: CSATKTGKQETQYF; CDR3 DNA: TGCAGTGCTACTAAGACAGGGAAACAAGAGACCCAGTACTTC
clone size: .; D gene: TRBD2; V gene: TRBV14; J gene: TRBJ2-4; CDR3 protein: CASSQRLAGVREKEQYF; CDR3 DNA: TGTGCCAGCAGCCAAAGACTAGCGGGAGTCCGGGAAAAAGAGCAGTACTTC
clone size: .; D gene: TRBD2; V gene: TRBV11-2; J gene: TRBJ2-7; CDR3 protein: CASTFRSAGVSYEQYF; CDR3 DNA: TGTGCCAGCACTTTCCGGAGCGCGGGGGTCTCCTACGAGCAGTACTTC